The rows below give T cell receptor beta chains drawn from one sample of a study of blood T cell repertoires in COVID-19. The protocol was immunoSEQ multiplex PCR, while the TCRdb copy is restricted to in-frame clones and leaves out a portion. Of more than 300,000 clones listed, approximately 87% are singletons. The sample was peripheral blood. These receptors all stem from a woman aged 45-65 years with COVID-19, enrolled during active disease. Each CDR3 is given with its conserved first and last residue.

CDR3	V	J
CAWSVNRVSSGYTF	TRBV30	TRBJ1-2
CASSTSLAGEYYEQYF	TRBV9	TRBJ2-7
CASSLGGHTEAFF	TRBV5-5	TRBJ1-1
CASSLKRQGHNEKLFF	TRBV5-1	TRBJ1-4
CASSSGVVNYEQYF	TRBV4-3	TRBJ2-7
CASSWPSGRSSYEQYF	TRBV6-2/TRBV6-3	TRBJ2-7
CASSEQSYNEQFF	TRBV25-1	TRBJ2-1
CASGTSGYGYTF	TRBV25-1	TRBJ1-2
CASSRSGTGGPGEKLFF	TRBV4-1	TRBJ1-4
CASSLIRQEKVTDTGELFF	TRBV27	TRBJ2-2
CASRGTGGSNQPQHF	TRBV2	TRBJ1-5
CASSDRQTSHYGYTF	TRBV6-1	TRBJ1-2
CASSLSGRETQYF	TRBV5-1	TRBJ2-5
CASSLPGTVDTQYF	TRBV5-1	TRBJ2-3
CATSEAGTGVRETQYF	TRBV24-1	TRBJ2-5
CASSLAYGTAYPTNEKLFF	TRBV5-5	TRBJ1-4
CSLGFSAVTDTQYF	TRBV29-1	TRBJ2-3
CASSLQDRASEKLFF	TRBV5-5	TRBJ1-4
CSAIEADLQYF	TRBV20-1	TRBJ2-3
CASLGDTGAAQHF	TRBV25-1	TRBJ1-5
CASSEPSSGVYEQYF	TRBV6-1	TRBJ2-7
CASSRVGPEQFF	TRBV3-1/TRBV3-2	TRBJ2-1
CASRPQGSSEAFF	TRBV6-5	TRBJ1-1
CASSPPGGAEQFF	TRBV14	TRBJ2-1
CASSLGTHNVEEQYF	TRBV5-1	TRBJ2-7
CASSLVAGAGNTIYF	TRBV11-2	TRBJ1-3
CASSPFSGRDQETQYF	TRBV14	TRBJ2-5
CAWTKEGTGGERNTIYF	TRBV30	TRBJ1-3
CASSLARGGAFF	TRBV5-6	TRBJ1-1
CASRRDRYLGEQYF	TRBV2	TRBJ2-7
CASSFLAGGYEQYF	TRBV7-2	TRBJ2-7
CAISGGSQETQYF	TRBV10-3	TRBJ2-5
CASSVEYRVNTGELFF	TRBV9	TRBJ2-2
CASAPWDKGHNEQFF	TRBV6-4	TRBJ2-1
CASSLRESSYEQYF	TRBV5-5	TRBJ2-7
CAISGSARDFFYEQYF	TRBV10-3	TRBJ2-7
CASSDGGSPLHF	TRBV6-4	TRBJ1-6
CASATSASGRARIYNEQFF	TRBV12-5	TRBJ2-1
CASSYSLRTGGNRQPQHF	TRBV6-2/TRBV6-3	TRBJ1-5
CASSSGRDRVLAEAFF	TRBV7-3	TRBJ1-1
CASSIGGRGTGELFF	TRBV19	TRBJ2-2
CSVNSGQKDYEQYF	TRBV29-1	TRBJ2-7
CASSLLDSRDYGYTF	TRBV11-2	TRBJ1-2
CASSFYRAEQYF	TRBV7-2	TRBJ2-7
CASSESSGTEAFF	TRBV10-2	TRBJ1-1
CASSGSGTSGNRETQYF	TRBV19	TRBJ2-5
CSAAASSGNQPQHF	TRBV29-1	TRBJ1-5
CASSYGDPNGLAGQETQYF	TRBV6-2/TRBV6-3	TRBJ2-5
CASSASEGSYGYTF	TRBV9	TRBJ1-2
CASSQVLGQGYEKLFF	TRBV4-3	TRBJ1-4
CASSILAGGSYEQYF	TRBV19	TRBJ2-7